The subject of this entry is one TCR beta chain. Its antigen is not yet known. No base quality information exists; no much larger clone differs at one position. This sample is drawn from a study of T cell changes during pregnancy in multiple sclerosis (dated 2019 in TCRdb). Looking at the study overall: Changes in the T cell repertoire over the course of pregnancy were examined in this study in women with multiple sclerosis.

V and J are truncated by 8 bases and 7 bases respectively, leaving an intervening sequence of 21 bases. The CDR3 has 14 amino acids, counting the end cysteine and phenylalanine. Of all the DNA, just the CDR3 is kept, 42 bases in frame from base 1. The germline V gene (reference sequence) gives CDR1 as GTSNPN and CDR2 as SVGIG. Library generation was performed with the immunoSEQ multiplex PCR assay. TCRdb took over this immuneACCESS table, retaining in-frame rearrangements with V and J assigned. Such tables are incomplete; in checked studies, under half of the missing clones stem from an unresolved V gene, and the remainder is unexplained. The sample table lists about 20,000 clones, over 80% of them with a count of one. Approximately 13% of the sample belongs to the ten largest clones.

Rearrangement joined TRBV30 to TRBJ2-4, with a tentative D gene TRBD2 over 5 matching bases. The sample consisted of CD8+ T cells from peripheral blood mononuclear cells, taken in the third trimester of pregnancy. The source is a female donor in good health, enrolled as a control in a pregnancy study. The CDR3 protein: CAVWYGGLVNIQYF. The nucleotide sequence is TGTGCCGTTTGGTATGGTGGACTCGTTAACATTCAGTACTTC.